This T cell receptor (beta chain) was retrieved from a study of human T cells and chemical hapten exposure. Study details: Per-sample variation in TCR yield stemmed mainly from small pooled library volume differences.

CDR3 length: 14 amino acids. V lost 4 bases, J lost 7 bases, and 5 bases stayed unmatched. CDR1 and CDR2 (germline): LNHDA, SQIVND (reference sequence). TCRdb analysed the RACE reads with MiXCR anew, one entry per CDR3 protein. The data show about 95,000 distinct CDR3 sequences, about an eighth seen once. This clonotype appeared many times. As to time point: patch test 2, 6 weeks after DPC sensitization. Documented treatment: therapeutic diphenylcyclopropenone sensitization with weekly scalp DPC. The sequencing used whole blood, collected in connection with sensitization to the hapten diphenylcyclopropenone (DPC). V and J are TRBV19 and TRBJ2-4; 9 nucleotides align to TRBD1. The clonotype was recovered from a woman aged 40 to 49 with alopecia areata. Some clones in this sample may be carry-over from other donors' samples. DNA of the CDR3: TGTGCCAGTAGTACCCCCGGACAGGGGAACATTCAGTACTTC. Its translation is CASSTPGQGNIQYF.